The 28 T cell receptor beta chains below come from one sample, sequenced in a study of blood T cell repertoires in COVID-19. This table comes from immunoSEQ multiplex PCR, and its TCRdb copy is limited to in-frame clones, with some not included. The sample has around 250,000 clones, roughly 86% seen once. Sequenced: peripheral blood. The source of these receptors is a middle-aged man with active or convalescent COVID-19.

This chain joins TRBV5-1 and TRBJ1-3; D gene ambiguous. Germline loops: CDR1 SGHRS, CDR2 YFSETQ. V lost 2 bases, J lost 1 base, and 7 bases lay in between. The CDR3 covers 14 residues. The CDR3 DNA is TGCGCCAGCAGCTTTACGGTTTCTGGAAACACCATATATTTT. As protein: CASSFTVSGNTIYF.

In this sample, this clone turned up a few times. The V call is TRBV6-5, the J call TRBJ1-4; unclear D gene. With 0 bases removed from V and 7 bases from J, the gap between germline ends came to 12 bases. CDR1 and CDR2 from the germline V gene are MNHEY and SVGAGI. CDR3 length: 15 amino acids. The CDR3 loop reads CASSYSGGWGEKLFF. The CDR3 nucleotides are TGTGCCAGCAGTTACTCCGGCGGGTGGGGTGAAAAACTGTTTTTT.

This clone was seen only once. This chain links TRBV11-3 with TRBJ2-7; a weak D match, TRBD2 (6 bases). Deletions cut 7 bases from V and 0 bases from J, with 10 bases between. The germline CDR1 and CDR2 sequences are SGHNT and YENEEA. The CDR3 has 13 residues. CDR3 region: CASTGTASYEQYF. CDR3 coding DNA: TGTGCCAGCACCGGGACTGCCTCCTACGAGCAGTACTTC.

The chain recombines TRBV5-8 with TRBJ2-7; maybe TRBD2 (5 bases). The CDR3 sequence is 12 residues long. The germline V gene has CDR1 SGHTS and CDR2 YDEGEE. Trimming removed 4 bases from V and 3 bases from J, with 8 bases in between. CDR3 protein: CASSEAGYEQYF. In DNA, the CDR3 is TGTGCCAGCAGCGAGGCGGGCTACGAGCAGTACTTC.

The V and J genes are TRBV18 and TRBJ1-1; TRBD1 agrees at 8 bases. Per germline, CDR1 KGHSH and CDR2 LQKENI. The CDR3 contains 15 residues. The V gene end was trimmed by 4 bases and the J gene end by 1 base; junction bases not matched to a gene: 5. CDR3 amino acids: CASSRGQGWNTEAFF. CDR3 bases: TGTGCCAGCTCACGCGGACAGGGATGGAACACTGAAGCTTTCTTT.

The chain employs TRBV29-1 and TRBJ2-7, with TRBD2 matching over 7 bases. Losses at the gene ends were 6 bases for V and 7 bases for J; bases not matched to a gene: 9. Germline V gene lookup returns CDR1 SQVTM and CDR2 ANQGSEA. The CDR3 loop spans 12 amino acids. CDR3 DNA: TGCAGCGTGTCTAGCGGCGGGGATGAGCAGTACTTC. It codes for CSVSSGGDEQYF.

This sequence joins TRBV5-4 and TRBJ1-3, with D uncertain. This CDR3 comprises 13 residues. The germline V gene has CDR1 SGHNT and CDR2 YYREEE (reference sequence). V was shortened by 4 bases and J by 6 bases, with 11 bases between the two germline ends. CDR3 coding DNA: TGTGCCAGCAGCCCCCGGGAGGCAAACACCATATATTTT. Amino acids: CASSPREANTIYF.

The chain couples TRBV29-1 to TRBJ1-1; 11 positions match TRBD1. The CDR3 has 13 residues. V shed 4 bases and J 4 bases; nucleotides not matched to a gene: 2. The germline gives CDR1 SQVTM, CDR2 ANQGSEA. The CDR3 DNA reads TGCAGCGTTGTAGGGACAGGGGGCACTGAAGCTTTCTTT. Its translation is CSVVGTGGTEAFF.

V usage is TRBV11-3 and J usage is TRBJ2-5; 7 nucleotides align to TRBD2. CDR1 is SGHNT and CDR2 is YENEEA in the germline V gene. V lost 4 bases to trimming and J lost 4 bases; unmatched junction nucleotides: 6. The CDR3 loop spans 14 amino acids. Here the CDR3 DNA reads TGTGCCAGCAGCTCTCTATGGGGGGGAGAGACCCAGTACTTC. It encodes CASSSLWGGETQYF.

This clone was counted only a few times. This sequence joins TRBV27 and TRBJ1-1; D is possibly TRBD1 (5 bases). Germline assignment: CDR1 MNHEY and CDR2 SMNVEV (reference sequence). This CDR3 is 15 amino acids long. Trimming removed 6 bases from V and 5 bases from J, with 19 bases in between. The CDR3 DNA is TGTGCCAGCAGCCCTAGTTATCCGGGGGGGACTGAAGCTTTCTTT. Its protein product is CASSPSYPGGTEAFF.

This chain links TRBV4-1 with TRBJ2-3; D gene unclear. Germline values: CDR1 MGHRA, CDR2 YSYEKL. The CDR3 covers 16 residues. Trimming took 4 bases from V and 0 from J, leaving 14 bases between them. CDR3 nucleotides: TGCGCCAGCAGCCGCGAGTCCCTGACTAGCACAGATACGCAGTATTTT. This sequence encodes CASSRESLTSTDTQYF.

CDR3: CASSWGPTGSSYEQYF. Here the CDR3 DNA reads TGCGCCAGCAGCTGGGGGCCGACAGGTTCCTCCTACGAGCAGTACTTC. This rearrangement joins TRBV5-1 to TRBJ2-7, with D possibly being TRBD1 (6 bases). The CDR3 runs 16 residues. The V end lost 3 bases, the J end lost 0 bases, and 16 bases lay between the germline ends. Germline CDR1 reads SGHRS; CDR2 reads YFSETQ. Variable domain in full (rest from reference TRBV5-1 and TRBJ2-7): KAGVTQTPRYLIKTRGQQVTLSCSPISGHRSVSWYQQTPGQGLQFLFEYFSETQRNKGNFPGRFSGRQFSNSRSEMNVSTLELGDSALYLCASSWGPTGSSYEQYFGPGTRLTVT.

The chain links TRBV27 to TRBJ1-1; perhaps TRBD1 as D (5 bases). Germline V lookup: CDR1 MNHEY, CDR2 SMNVEV (reference sequence). The CDR3 runs 13 residues. V lost 7 bases, J lost 1 base, and 10 bases lay in between. CDR3 nucleotides: TGTGCCAGCACGTATGGACAGAACACTGAAGCTTTCTTT. Translating gives CASTYGQNTEAFF.

The gene calls are TRBV7-9 and TRBJ1-2; D is unresolved. The CDR3 runs to 15 residues. V was pared by 5 bases and J by 7 bases, with 20 bases between. Germline assignment: CDR1 SEHNR and CDR2 FQNEAQ (reference sequence). The chain's CDR3 is CASSPIAGQGVGYTF. In nucleotides, the CDR3 is TGTGCCAGCAGCCCCATAGCGGGCCAAGGTGTTGGCTACACCTTC.

The gene calls are TRBV29-1 and TRBJ1-1; D remains ambiguous. V was cut by 7 bases and J by 3 bases, with 21 bases left in between. The CDR3 length is 15 residues. Germline V lookup: CDR1 SQVTM, CDR2 ANQGSEA. The CDR3 nucleotides read TGCAGCGCCGCCCTTCTCGCTCAGGTCGACACTGAAGCTTTCTTT. The encoded protein is CSAALLAQVDTEAFF.

The chain uses TRBV9 and TRBJ2-7; 7 nucleotides match TRBD2. The CDR3 is made up of 17 amino acids. Per the germline V gene, CDR1 is SGDLS and CDR2 is YYNGEE. J gave up 5 bases and V 2 bases, and 16 bases lay outside the gene matches. The CDR3 here is CASSVADGESGIDEQYF. The CDR3 DNA reads as TGTGCCAGCAGCGTGGCGGATGGAGAAAGCGGGATCGACGAGCAGTACTTC.

The gene calls are TRBV19 and TRBJ2-3; weak D call: TRBD1 (6 bases). Germline V gene lookup returns CDR1 LNHDA and CDR2 SQIVND (reference sequence). The CDR3 consists of 16 residues. The V end lost 6 bases, the J end lost 4 bases, and 20 bases lay between the germline ends. In DNA form, the CDR3 reads TGTGCCAGTAGCCCAGGTAGGGGGACGACCCCAGATACGCAGTATTTT. Translation: CASSPGRGTTPDTQYF.

The chain employs TRBV19 and TRBJ2-5, with 10 bases that match TRBD2. The V segment lost 8 bases and the J segment 5 bases; nucleotides outside the gene matches: 35. CDR1 is LNHDA, CDR2 SQIVND, per germline (reference sequence). The CDR3 is 23 residues long. CDR3 region: CASRWAGTASGRAKRIFVETQYF. CDR3 coding DNA: TGTGCCAGTCGGTGGGCCGGGACAGCGAGCGGGAGGGCCAAGAGGATATTTGTCGAGACCCAGTACTTC.

The rearrangement joins TRBV21-1 to TRBJ1-5; TRBD1 reflects the table's D call only, with no check against the DNA. TRBV21-1 is marked as a pseudogene. The CDR3 totals 16 residues. In DNA form, the CDR3 reads TGTGCCAGCAGCAAAGGTGGGACAGGGGGAAGTCAGCCCCAGCATTTT. This translates into CASSKGGTGGSQPQHF.

Comments on this clone: One junction end disagrees with the germline gene, perhaps due to a read error. The rearrangement joins TRBV5-4 to TRBJ2-7, with D perhaps TRBD1 (5 bases). The CDR3 is made up of 12 amino acids. CDR1 and CDR2 from the germline V gene are SGHNT and YYREEE (reference sequence). Here the CDR3 DNA reads TGTGCCAGCAGCCTCGACGACAGAGATTCGCACTTC. Its protein is CASSLDDRDSHF.

This clone was seen just once. V and J are TRBV4-2 and TRBJ2-5; 9 nucleotides line up with TRBD2. Germline values: CDR1 LGHNA, CDR2 YNFKEQ. The CDR3 runs 16 residues. The J segment lost 5 bases and the V segment lost 3 bases, leaving 10 bases of the junction unmatched. In DNA, the CDR3 is TGTGCCAGCAGCCAGGGAGGGCTAGCGGGAAGGGAGACCCAGTACTTC. It codes for CASSQGGLAGRETQYF.

The genes are TRBV27 and TRBJ1-6; 7 bases are a match to TRBD1. V was pared by 7 bases and J by 7 bases, with 10 bases of the junction left unmatched. CDR3 length: 15 amino acids. Per germline, CDR1 MNHEY and CDR2 SMNVEV (reference sequence). This CDR3 reads CASTARQGPNSPLHF. CDR3 nucleotide sequence: TGTGCCAGCACCGCCCGACAGGGTCCGAATTCACCCCTCCACTTT.

The chain combines TRBV27 with TRBJ2-1; 9 nucleotides line up with TRBD1. Germline V gene lookup returns CDR1 MNHEY and CDR2 SMNVEV (reference sequence). The CDR3 contains 13 residues. Trimming took 2 bases from V and 14 from J; bases not matched to a gene: 7. CDR3 sequence: CASSLGPGTGKFF. The CDR3 coding sequence is TGTGCCAGCAGTTTAGGGCCCGGGACAGGGAAGTTCTTC.

The chain joins TRBV28 to TRBJ1-5, with TRBD1 matching over 8 bases. Germline V gene lookup returns CDR1 MDHEN and CDR2 SYDVKM. The CDR3 extends over 15 amino acids. Trimming at V came to 7 bases and at J to 4 bases, leaving 9 bases not matched to a gene. The CDR3 sequence: CASTLWGQVNQPQHF. CDR3 sequence (DNA): TGTGCCAGCACCTTGTGGGGACAGGTTAATCAGCCCCAGCATTTT.

V and J are TRBV2 and TRBJ1-3, with unresolved D. Germline values: CDR1 SNHLY, CDR2 FYNNEI. V was cut by 5 bases and J by 0 bases, with 11 bases left in between. This CDR3 comprises 15 residues. CDR3 sequence: CASSPRVLSGNTIYF. CDR3 DNA: TGTGCCAGCAGTCCCCGGGTCCTCTCTGGAAACACCATATATTTT.

This rearrangement joins TRBV9 to TRBJ2-5, with D possibly being TRBD2 (6 bases). V lost 3 bases, J lost 4 bases, and 10 bases lay in between. CDR3 size: 13 residues. Germline V gene lookup returns CDR1 SGDLS and CDR2 YYNGEE. CDR3 DNA sequence: TGTGCCAGCAGCGCGGGACTTTTAGAGACCCAGTACTTC. It specifies CASSAGLLETQYF.

CDR3 region: CASSPRQGADTQYF. The CDR3 region has the DNA TGTGCCAGCAGCCCACGTCAGGGCGCAGATACGCAGTATTTT. This chain connects TRBV7-2 to TRBJ2-3, with D possibly matching TRBD1 (5 bases). Trimming shortened V by 5 bases and J by 4 bases, and 13 bases separated the two germline ends. The CDR3 consists of 14 residues. CDR1 is SGHTA and CDR2 is FQGNSA in the germline V gene.

The V call is TRBV2, the J call TRBJ1-6; 7 nucleotides align to TRBD1. The V segment lost 2 bases and the J segment 5 bases; nucleotides outside the gene matches: 6. The CDR3 spans 16 residues. Germline CDR1 and CDR2: SNHLY and FYNNEI. CDR3 loop: CASSESWTGHNSPLHF. The CDR3 nucleotides are TGTGCCAGCAGTGAAAGCTGGACAGGCCATAATTCACCCCTCCACTTT.